The clone carrying this TCR beta chain was observed many times. Its antigen is currently unknown. The source of the sample is a study of regulatory T cells in long-lasting Graves disease. General study results and limits: Peripheral blood, not thyroid tissue, was the sole material studied.

For TCR beta, libraries came from iRepertoire HTBI primers and Arm-PCR of CDR3 regions. TCRdb recomputed calls from the multiplex PCR reads with MiXCR, one row per CDR3 protein. The sample lists hundreds of thousands of distinct CDR3 sequences, 15% occurring once. V was clipped by 4 bases and J by 9 bases, with 15 bases between them. The CDR3 is made up of 13 amino acids. The germline gives CDR1 PRHDT, CDR2 FYEKMQ (reference sequence). The time point: newly diagnosed GD, antithyroid drugs for less than 3 months. PBMC-derived RNA was used for the TCR library. This sample also appeared in a second study, on T cells in Graves' hyperthyroidism and ophthalmopathy.

The chain couples TRBV13 to TRBJ1-1, with D maybe TRBD1 (5 bases). The TCR originated in a middle-aged woman with Graves disease. This specimen was peripheral blood mononuclear cells (PBMCs), taken at new diagnosis, from a patient treated with antithyroid drugs. The CDR3 nucleotides are TGTGCCAGCAGCTCCCTGGCGTGGGGGAAAGCTTTCTTT. It translates to CASSSLAWGKAFF.